This TCR beta chain came from a study of human T cells and chemical hapten exposure. The wider study: Diphenylcyclopropenone doses were given weekly to the scalps of patients across the roughly 23-week study.

TCRdb re-called the RACE reads through MiXCR, storing one row per CDR3 protein. Seen here are roughly 130,000 distinct CDR3 sequences, around 10% observed once, and the top ten hold around 2.4%. Noted time point: patch test 3, about 24 weeks after DPC sensitization. The sample's treatment: therapeutic diphenylcyclopropenone sensitization with weekly scalp DPC. The CDR3 length is 16 residues. The germline V and J ends were trimmed by 0 bases and 2 bases, with 13 bases remaining between them. From germline, CDR1 is SEHNR and CDR2 FQNEAQ (reference sequence). The material sequenced was whole blood, taken in connection with sensitization to the hapten diphenylcyclopropenone (DPC). This TCR was recovered from a woman between 45 and 65 years old with alopecia areata. Some clones in this sample may be carry-over from other donors' samples. The genes are TRBV7-9 and TRBJ1-2; no firm D call. This CDR3 reads CASSLARAEDNYGYTF. In nucleotides, the CDR3 is TGTGCCAGCAGCTTAGCGCGGGCCGAAGACAACTATGGCTACACCTTC.